This passage covers 21 T cell receptor beta chains from one sample sequenced in a study of technical replicates of blood from a handful of donors. The method was immunoSEQ multiplex PCR; TCRdb's version includes in-frame clones alone and lacks a portion of them. The top ten clones hold under 0.4% of a sample with roughly 80,000 clones, around 94% of them seen once. Sequenced input: T cells isolated from PBMCs. Source of these receptors: a human donor in good health.

Details on this clone: Its ends do not fully match the called genes, so a read error is possible. The chain recombines TRBV6-5 with TRBJ1-5; D is uncertain. CDR1 and CDR2 (germline): MNHEY, SVGAGI. The CDR3 is made up of 9 amino acids. The CDR3, as DNA: TGTGCCAGCAGTTGCCCTGAACTGTTT. It is translated as CASSCPELF.

The chain has TRBV10-3 and TRBJ2-2, with TRBD1 matching over 10 bases. The CDR3 is 14 residues long. The V and J ends lost 9 bases and 3 bases, in that order; junction bases with no gene match: 4. Germline V gives CDR1 ENHRY, CDR2 SYGVKD. CDR3 sequence: CAIKDRGDTGELFF. The CDR3 nucleotides read TGTGCCATTAAGGACAGGGGGGACACCGGGGAGCTGTTTTTT.

This chain joins TRBV9 and TRBJ2-7; D possibly corresponds to TRBD2 (6 bases). Germline CDR1 is SGDLS and CDR2 is YYNGEE. Trimming removed 4 bases from V and 5 bases from J, with 13 bases in between. This CDR3 region has 13 residues. This CDR3 reads CASSSGLAHEQYF. The CDR3 coding sequence is TGTGCCAGCAGCTCGGGACTTGCCCACGAGCAGTACTTC.

The chain couples TRBV29-1 to TRBJ1-3; D not resolved. Germline CDR1 and CDR2: SQVTM and ANQGSEA. The CDR3 spans 10 residues. Trimming took 7 bases from V and 3 from J, leaving 4 bases between them. CDR3 loop: CSAVGNTIYF. The CDR3 DNA follows: TGCAGCGCAGTTGGAAACACCATATATTTT. Using reference TRBV29-1 and TRBJ1-3 for the parts outside the CDR3, the full variable domain is SAVISQKPSRDICQRGTSLTIQCQVDSQVTMMFWYRQQPGQSLTLIATANQGSEATYESGFVIDKFPISRPNLTFSTLTVSNMSPEDSSIYLCSAVGNTIYFGEGSWLTVV.

This clone was observed a handful of times. V is TRBV7-9 and J is TRBJ2-7; D gene ambiguous. V lost 5 bases, J lost 0 bases, and 2 bases lay in between. The CDR3 consists of 11 residues. In germline, CDR1 is SEHNR, CDR2 FQNEAQ (reference sequence). The chain's CDR3 is CASSLSYEQYF. For the CDR3, the DNA is TGTGCCAGCAGCCTCTCCTACGAGCAGTACTTC.

This rearrangement joins TRBV28 to TRBJ2-5; possibly TRBD2 for D (5 bases). The CDR3 consists of 14 residues. V was pared by 3 bases and J by 5 bases, with 13 bases between. Germline V gene lookup returns CDR1 MDHEN and CDR2 SYDVKM. CDR3 region: CASSFEEVYETQYF. DNA for the CDR3: TGTGCCAGCAGTTTCGAGGAGGTCTACGAGACCCAGTACTTC.

This clone was seen once. The chain has TRBV19 and TRBJ2-7; maybe TRBD2 (6 bases). CDR3 length: 14 residues. Trimming cost V 5 bases and J 2 bases, with 13 bases left between them. CDR1 is LNHDA and CDR2 is SQIVND in the germline V gene (reference sequence). The CDR3 loop reads CASSLREQTYEQYF. CDR3 nucleotide sequence: TGTGCCAGTAGTCTCCGGGAGCAGACCTACGAGCAGTACTTC. Combining the CDR3 with reference TRBV19 and TRBJ2-7 gives the whole variable domain DGGITQSPKYLFRKEGQNVTLSCEQNLNHDAMYWYRQDPGQGLRLIYYSQIVNDFQKGDIAEGYSVSREKKESFPLTVTSAQKNPTAFYLCASSLREQTYEQYFGPGTRLTVT.

The rearrangement links TRBV19 to TRBJ2-7, with a possible D match to TRBD1 (5 bases). Trimming shortened V by 0 bases and J by 3 bases, and 9 bases separated the two germline ends. Germline CDR1 is LNHDA and CDR2 is SQIVND (reference sequence). The CDR3 covers 14 residues. CDR3 sequence reads: CASSIDGDSYEQYF. In DNA, the CDR3 is TGTGCCAGTAGTATAGATGGAGACAGCTACGAGCAGTACTTC.

V usage is TRBV15 and J usage is TRBJ2-6; possibly TRBD1 for D (5 bases). The germline gives CDR1 LNHNV, CDR2 YYDKDF (reference sequence). Between the trimmed V and J ends, which lost 5 bases and 1 base, there was a span of 15 bases. There are 17 residues in the CDR3. CDR3 bases: TGTGCCACCAGCGGCGAAATCAGGGTTTCTGGGGCCAACGTCCTGACTTTC. This gives the protein CATSGEIRVSGANVLTF.

The V gene is TRBV11-2, the J gene TRBJ2-1, with 10 bases that match TRBD2. V shed 4 bases and J 4 bases; nucleotides not matched to a gene: 10. Germline V gives CDR1 SGHAT, CDR2 FQNNGV. This CDR3 contains 17 residues. The CDR3 region is CASSSPAGGPNYNEQFF. The CDR3 DNA sequence: TGTGCCAGCAGCTCCCCAGCGGGAGGGCCGAATTACAATGAGCAGTTCTTC.

The rearrangement links TRBV4-1 to TRBJ2-1; unclear D gene. Trimming took 1 base from V and 7 from J, leaving 11 bases between them. The germline CDR1 and CDR2 sequences are MGHRA and YSYEKL. This CDR3 region has 14 residues. The DNA for the CDR3 is TGCGCCAGCAGCCAAGTGGGTAGACTGAATGAGCAGTTCTTC. Amino acids: CASSQVGRLNEQFF.

CDR3 amino acids: CASRGDGRLNTEAFF. DNA of the CDR3: TGTGCCAGCAGGGGAGATGGACGGTTGAACACTGAAGCTTTCTTT. The V gene is TRBV5-4, the J gene TRBJ1-1; D unclear. V gave up 5 bases and J gave up 0 bases, with 14 bases separating them. CDR1 is SGHNT and CDR2 is YYREEE in the germline V gene (reference sequence). The CDR3 has 15 amino acids.

This clone was counted a single time. The CDR3 sequence: CASSLQAGARTDTQYF. CDR3 nucleotides: TGTGCCAGCAGCCTCCAAGCGGGAGCTAGGACAGATACGCAGTATTTT. The chain is built from TRBV5-4 and TRBJ2-3, with 8 positions matching TRBD2. V lost 4 bases to trimming and J lost 3 bases; unmatched junction nucleotides: 10. Germline CDR1 SGHNT, CDR2 YYREEE (reference sequence). The CDR3 covers 16 residues.

The rearrangement uses TRBV29-1 and TRBJ2-4, with 10 bases that match TRBD1. Unmatched junction bases numbered 5, after V lost 7 bases and J lost 8 bases. Germline lookup yields CDR1 SQVTM and CDR2 ANQGSEA. The CDR3 runs to 12 residues. The CDR3 DNA follows: TGCAGCGCGAGGACAGGGGGGGACATTCAGTACTTC. This codes for CSARTGGDIQYF. The entire variable domain, with the rest obtained from reference TRBV29-1 and TRBJ2-4, is as follows: SAVISQKPSRDICQRGTSLTIQCQVDSQVTMMFWYRQQPGQSLTLIATANQGSEATYESGFVIDKFPISRPNLTFSTLTVSNMSPEDSSIYLCSARTGGDIQYFGAGTRLSVL.

V is TRBV2 and J is TRBJ1-2; 9 bases are a match to TRBD1. There are 14 residues in the CDR3. Looked up from germline, CDR1 is SNHLY and CDR2 is FYNNEI. With V trimmed by 7 bases and J by 6 bases, 9 bases remained unmatched. The CDR3 spells CASTWDRALDGYTF. Written as DNA, the CDR3 is TGTGCCAGCACCTGGGACAGGGCTCTAGATGGCTACACCTTC.

V usage is TRBV9 and J usage is TRBJ2-7; D remains ambiguous. The CDR3 length is 14 residues. Trimming shortened V by 4 bases and J by 5 bases, and 16 bases separated the two germline ends. Germline V gene sequence: CDR1 SGDLS, CDR2 YYNGEE. The CDR3 spells CASSFVEYGDEQYF. CDR3 nucleotide sequence: TGTGCCAGCAGCTTTGTAGAGTATGGTGACGAGCAGTACTTC.

This chain joins TRBV14 and TRBJ2-7; possible D gene TRBD2, 5 bases. The CDR3 contains 14 residues. Germline values: CDR1 SGHDN, CDR2 FVKESK. Trimming removed 0 bases at V and 7 bases at J, with 13 bases between. The CDR3 protein is CASSQEMTIQEQYF. CDR3 coding DNA: TGTGCCAGCAGCCAAGAAATGACTATCCAGGAGCAGTACTTC.

This chain uses TRBV7-8 with TRBJ2-3; D gene ambiguous. Trimming removed 7 bases from V and 2 bases from J, with 7 bases in between. The CDR3 totals 12 residues. Germline V gives CDR1 SGHVS, CDR2 FQNEAQ. DNA for the CDR3: TGTGCCAGCATACTCTACACAGATACGCAGTATTTT. Protein sequence: CASILYTDTQYF.

This sequence joins TRBV6-1 and TRBJ2-1, with TRBD2 identical over 8 bases. CDR3 length equals 13 residues. Trimming at V came to 3 bases and at J to 5 bases, leaving 0 bases not matched to a gene. The germline V gene has CDR1 MNHNS and CDR2 SASEGT. The CDR3 loop is CASSEGLDNEQFF. CDR3 nucleotide sequence: TGTGCCAGCAGTGAGGGACTAGACAATGAGCAGTTCTTC.

J is TRBJ2-7 and V is TRBV7-9; D might be TRBD1 (6 bases). This CDR3 spans 17 amino acids. Germline V gives CDR1 SEHNR, CDR2 FQNEAQ (reference sequence). The V end lost 5 bases, the J end lost 3 bases, and 23 bases lay between the germline ends. The CDR3 bases are TGTGCCAGCAGCGGATCCCCGTACAGGGCAAGAGACTACGAGCAGTACTTC. Translation gives CASSGSPYRARDYEQYF.

The chain is built from TRBV19 and TRBJ2-7; TRBD1 is a possible D gene (6 bases). V gave up 2 bases and J gave up 4 bases, with 15 bases separating them. CDR3 length equals 15 residues. Germline V lookup: CDR1 LNHDA, CDR2 SQIVND (reference sequence). For the CDR3, the DNA is TGTGCCAGTAGTATAATCCGGGACAAGTCTTACGAGCAGTACTTC. Protein: CASSIIRDKSYEQYF.